These 14 T cell receptor beta chains were sequenced from one sample in a study of T cell repertoires in cytomegalovirus infection. These TCRs' antigens remain unknown. MiXCR was run by TCRdb on the reads, yielding one entry per CDR3 protein. Here the sample spans 200,000 to 250,000 distinct CDR3 sequences, 38% being singletons. Sequenced material: CD8+ T cells from cultured PBMCs, taken from culture after CMV antigen stimulation. The receptors were gathered from a human donor in good health (CMV status not recorded). Some clones in this sample may be carry-over from other donors' samples.

V gene TRBV19 combines with J gene TRBJ1-5, with D tentatively TRBD1 (6 bases). CDR1 and CDR2 (germline): LNHDA, SQIVND (reference sequence). CDR3 length equals 15 residues. Between the trimmed V and J ends, which lost 4 bases and 5 bases, there was a span of 15 bases. The CDR3 sequence: CASSTKDSLYQPQHF. CDR3 nucleotides: TGTGCCAGTAGTACTAAGGACAGCCTCTATCAGCCCCAGCATTTT.

This clonotype was found many times. This rearrangement joins TRBV18 to TRBJ2-7, with D unclear. This CDR3 has 14 residues. V was cut by 4 bases and J by 5 bases, with 15 bases left in between. Per germline, CDR1 KGHSH and CDR2 LQKENI. The DNA for the CDR3 is TGTGCCAGCTCACAGCTAGGTTACCAGAACGAGCAGTACTTC. Its translation: CASSQLGYQNEQYF. Combining the CDR3 with reference TRBV18 and TRBJ2-7 gives the whole variable domain NAGVMQNPRHLVRRRGQEARLRCSPMKGHSHVYWYRQLPEEGLKFMVYLQKENIIDESGMPKERFSAEFPKEGPSILRIQQVVRGDSAAYFCASSQLGYQNEQYFGPGTRLTVT.

The chain uses TRBV28 and TRBJ2-7, with D perhaps TRBD1 or TRBD2 (5 bases each). The CDR3 contains 18 residues. V lost 5 bases, J lost 0 bases, and 23 bases lay in between. The germline gives CDR1 MDHEN, CDR2 SYDVKM. CDR3 residues: CASSVIIRRDVSSYEQYF. The CDR3 bases are TGTGCCAGCAGTGTAATAATTCGCCGGGACGTTAGCTCCTACGAGCAGTACTTC.

A few counts support this clonotype. The rearrangement links TRBV7-3 to TRBJ1-2; 12 nucleotides match TRBD1. From germline, CDR1 is SGHTA and CDR2 FQGTGA. The CDR3 is 16 residues long. V lost 5 bases, J lost 6 bases, and 10 bases stayed unmatched. The CDR3 nucleotides are TGTGCCAGCAGCCAAACCGGGACAGGGGGCCAGGATGGCTACACCTTC. It is translated as CASSQTGTGGQDGYTF. Based on the CDR3 plus reference TRBV7-3 and TRBJ1-2, the full variable domain is GAGVSQTPSNKVTEKGKYVELRCDPISGHTALYWYRQSLGQGPEFLIYFQGTGAADDSGLPNDRFFAVRPEGSVSTLKIQRTERGDSAVYLCASSQTGTGGQDGYTFGSGTRLTVV.

This clonotype was found a few times. The chain has TRBV7-9 and TRBJ2-7, with a possible D match to TRBD1 (6 bases). The CDR3 loop spans 15 amino acids. V was shortened by 6 bases and J by 6 bases, with 21 bases between the two germline ends. Germline V gives CDR1 SEHNR, CDR2 FQNEAQ (reference sequence). The CDR3 region has the DNA TGTGCCAGCAGTCCTAACAGGGCCCTGGAAGGCGAGCAGTACTTC. Amino acid sequence: CASSPNRALEGEQYF.

There are a few counts of this clonotype. The chain employs TRBV25-1 and TRBJ1-2; no definite D call. This CDR3 is 15 amino acids long. The V and J ends lost 5 bases and 8 bases respectively, with 21 bases between them. CDR1 is MGHDK, CDR2 SYGVNS, per germline. CDR3 nucleotides: TGTGCCAGCAGTCCTCTTAGGGCCGTGGTACGGGGCTACACCTTC. Translation gives CASSPLRAVVRGYTF.

The chain carries TRBV20-1 and TRBJ2-5; 8 bases agree with TRBD2. The germline V gene has CDR1 DFQATT and CDR2 SNEGSKA (reference sequence). With 4 bases clipped from V and 1 base from J, the junction kept 2 bases outside the gene matches. The CDR3 is made up of 13 amino acids. The CDR3: CSANGGVQETQYF. The CDR3 coding sequence is TGCAGTGCTAACGGGGGGGTCCAAGAGACCCAGTACTTC.

The CDR3 DNA reads TGTGCCAGCAGTGTGGACAGGACCTACGAGCAGTACTTC. Encoded protein: CASSVDRTYEQYF. This sequence joins TRBV6-5 and TRBJ2-7; 7 bases map to TRBD1. The CDR3 contains 13 residues. Trimming took 5 bases from V and 2 from J; bases not matched to a gene: 3. Germline-derived CDR1 and CDR2 are MNHEY and SVGAGI.

With regard to this clonotype: The conserved closing phenylalanine or tryptophan is absent in this CDR3, likely reflecting a read error. No DNA is shown, since the ends of the CDR3 on it are uncertain; the CDR3 is the one TCRdb lists. The rearrangement links TRBV20-1 to TRBJ1-5; the table's D call, TRBD1, was not checked against the DNA. The CDR3 numbers 16 amino acids, ends counted. The germline gives CDR1 DFQATT, CDR2 SNEGSKA (reference sequence). CDR3 amino acids: CSAWDRGLYSNQPTHL.

V is TRBV7-9 and J is TRBJ2-7, with a weak D call TRBD1 (6 bases). The CDR3 consists of 13 residues. Trimming removed 4 bases from V and 3 bases from J, with 10 bases in between. Germline lookup yields CDR1 SEHNR and CDR2 FQNEAQ (reference sequence). The CDR3 nucleotides read TGTGCCAGCAGCTCGGACAGTCTCTACGAGCAGTACTTC. Protein product: CASSSDSLYEQYF.

This clonotype appeared a few times. The V and J genes are TRBV7-9 and TRBJ1-5; no clear D. Trimming shortened V by 6 bases and J by 3 bases, and 15 bases separated the two germline ends. The CDR3 length is 15 residues. Germline V gene data show CDR1 as SEHNR and CDR2 as FQNEAQ (reference sequence). This chain's CDR3 is CASSLAGGVNQPQHF. The CDR3, as DNA: TGTGCCAGCAGTCTAGCGGGCGGGGTCAATCAGCCCCAGCATTTT.

This chain links TRBV7-9 with TRBJ1-2; no reliable D call. This CDR3 contains 15 residues. Between the trimmed V and J ends, which lost 2 bases and 0 bases, there was a span of 10 bases. Germline-derived CDR1 and CDR2 are SEHNR and FQNEAQ (reference sequence). CDR3 residues: CASSLTGVANYGYTF. CDR3 in DNA: TGTGCCAGCAGCTTAACTGGGGTAGCTAACTATGGCTACACCTTC.

This clonotype was recorded at least ten times. The CDR3 here is CASRIGNRGRDEQYF. DNA of the CDR3: TGCGCCAGCAGGATTGGGAACAGGGGGCGCGACGAGCAGTACTTC. V is TRBV5-1 and J is TRBJ2-7; 9 bases match TRBD1. The CDR3 has 15 amino acids. CDR1 SGHRS and CDR2 YFSETQ come from the germline V gene. V was clipped by 5 bases and J by 5 bases; unmatched bases: 11.

The chain couples TRBV7-6 to TRBJ2-2; D is unresolved. Germline V lookup: CDR1 SGHVS, CDR2 FNYEAQ. The V end lost 4 bases, the J end lost 4 bases, and 16 bases lay between the germline ends. The CDR3 has 16 amino acids. CDR3 nucleotides: TGTGCCAGCAGCTCATTAAATGCCCAGAGCACCGGGGAGCTGTTTTTT. Encoded protein: CASSSLNAQSTGELFF.